The 7 T cell receptor beta chains in this list originate from one sample, sequenced in a study of long-term antiretroviral therapy in people with HIV. Version v3.0 of the immunoSEQ assay was performed at survey level. Assay: immunoSEQ multiplex PCR; the TCRdb copy retains only in-frame clones and omits some. The table records approximately 27,000 clones, approximately 89% of them present only once. The sequences come from unsorted PBMCs, collected 3.1 years after starting antiretroviral therapy. The receptors shown here come from a man younger than 35 with HIV.

This chain links TRBV7-9 with TRBJ2-7; no definite D call. This CDR3 is 13 amino acids long. V shed 5 bases and J shed 2 bases, with 10 bases lying between them. Germline CDR1 and CDR2: SEHNR and FQNEAQ (reference sequence). In DNA, the CDR3 is TGTGCCAGCAGCGGTCCCCGGCCCTACGAGCAGTACTTC. Amino acids: CASSGPRPYEQYF.

The chain joins TRBV6-5 to TRBJ2-2; weak D call: TRBD2 (5 bases). This CDR3 is 14 amino acids long. V was clipped by 7 bases and J by 4 bases, with 13 bases between them. Germline values: CDR1 MNHEY, CDR2 SVGAGI. CDR3 protein: CASTYSRGTGELFF. CDR3 coding DNA: TGTGCCAGCACCTACTCCCGGGGCACCGGGGAGCTGTTTTTT.

This sequence joins TRBV5-1 and TRBJ2-7, with D perhaps TRBD2 (5 bases). This CDR3 is 15 amino acids long. From germline, CDR1 is SGHRS and CDR2 YFSETQ. With 4 bases removed from V and 7 bases from J, the gap between germline ends came to 21 bases. This CDR3 reads CASSVPGLPIEEQYF. The CDR3 region has the DNA TGCGCCAGCAGCGTACCCGGACTGCCTATTGAGGAGCAGTACTTC. The full variable domain, rest sourced from reference TRBV5-1 and TRBJ2-7, is KAGVTQTPRYLIKTRGQQVTLSCSPISGHRSVSWYQQTPGQGLQFLFEYFSETQRNKGNFPGRFSGRQFSNSRSEMNVSTLELGDSALYLCASSVPGLPIEEQYFGPGTRLTVT.

J is TRBJ1-2 and V is TRBV7-2, with TRBD1 identical over 9 bases. The germline CDR1 and CDR2 sequences are SGHTA and FQGNSA. V lost 0 bases and J lost 6; bases outside the gene matches: 17. This CDR3 region has 19 residues. The CDR3 protein is CASSLAYFTKGQGEDGYTF. CDR3 DNA sequence: TGTGCCAGCAGCTTAGCATACTTTACTAAGGGACAGGGTGAGGATGGCTACACCTTC.

J is TRBJ2-1 and V is TRBV7-9; 10 bases line up with TRBD2. The CDR3 loop spans 14 amino acids. Germline values: CDR1 SEHNR, CDR2 FQNEAQ (reference sequence). With V trimmed by 4 bases and J by 7 bases, 4 bases remained unmatched. The CDR3 reads CASSYSGGRNEQFF. The CDR3 DNA reads TGTGCCAGCAGCTATAGCGGGGGGAGAAATGAGCAGTTCTTC.

The genes are TRBV28 and TRBJ1-1; D uncertain. V was shortened by 3 bases and J by 2 bases, with 10 bases between the two germline ends. The CDR3 has 14 amino acids. Looked up from germline, CDR1 is MDHEN and CDR2 is SYDVKM. DNA for the CDR3: TGTGCCAGCAGTTTGTTCCTTGTAAACACTGAAGCTTTCTTT. Translation: CASSLFLVNTEAFF.

This sequence joins TRBV7-9 and TRBJ2-7, with D possibly matching TRBD1 (5 bases). V was cut by 6 bases and J by 2 bases, with 26 bases left in between. CDR3 length: 18 amino acids. Looked up from germline, CDR1 is SEHNR and CDR2 is FQNEAQ (reference sequence). The CDR3 DNA is TGTGCCAGCAGTCCTAGGGCGGACGGACACCTATTGGCCTACGAGCAGTACTTC. Residues: CASSPRADGHLLAYEQYF.